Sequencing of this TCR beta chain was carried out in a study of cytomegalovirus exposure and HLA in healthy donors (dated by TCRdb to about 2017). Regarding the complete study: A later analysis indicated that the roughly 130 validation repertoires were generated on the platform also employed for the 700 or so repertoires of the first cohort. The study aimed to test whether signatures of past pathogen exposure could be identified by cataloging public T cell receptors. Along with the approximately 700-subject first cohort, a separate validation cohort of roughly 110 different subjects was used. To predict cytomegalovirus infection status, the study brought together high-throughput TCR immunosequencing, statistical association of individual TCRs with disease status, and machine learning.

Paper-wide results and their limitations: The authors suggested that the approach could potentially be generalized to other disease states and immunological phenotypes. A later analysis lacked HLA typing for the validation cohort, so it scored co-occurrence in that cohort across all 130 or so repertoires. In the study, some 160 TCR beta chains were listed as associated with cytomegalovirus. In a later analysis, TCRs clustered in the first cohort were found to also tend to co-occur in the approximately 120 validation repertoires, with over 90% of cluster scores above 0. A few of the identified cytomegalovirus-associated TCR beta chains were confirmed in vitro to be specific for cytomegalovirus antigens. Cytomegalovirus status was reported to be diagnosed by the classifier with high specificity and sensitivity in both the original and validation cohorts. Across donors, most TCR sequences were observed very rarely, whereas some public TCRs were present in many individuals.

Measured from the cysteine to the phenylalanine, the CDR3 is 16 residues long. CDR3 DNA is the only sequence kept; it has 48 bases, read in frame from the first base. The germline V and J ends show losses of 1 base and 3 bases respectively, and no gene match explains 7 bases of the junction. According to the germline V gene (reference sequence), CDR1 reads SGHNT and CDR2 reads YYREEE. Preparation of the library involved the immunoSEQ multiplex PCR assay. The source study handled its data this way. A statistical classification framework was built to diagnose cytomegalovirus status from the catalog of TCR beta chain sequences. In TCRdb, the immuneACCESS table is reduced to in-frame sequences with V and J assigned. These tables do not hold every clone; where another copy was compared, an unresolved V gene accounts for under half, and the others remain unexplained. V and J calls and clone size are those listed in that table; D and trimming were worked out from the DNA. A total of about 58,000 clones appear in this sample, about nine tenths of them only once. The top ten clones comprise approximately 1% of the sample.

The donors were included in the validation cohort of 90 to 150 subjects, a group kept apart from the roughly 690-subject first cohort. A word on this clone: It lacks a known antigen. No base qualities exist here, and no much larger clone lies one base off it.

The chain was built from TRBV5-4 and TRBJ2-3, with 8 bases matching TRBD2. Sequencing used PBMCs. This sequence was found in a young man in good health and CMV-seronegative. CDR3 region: CASSLLGLDVTDTQYF. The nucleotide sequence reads TGTGCCAGCAGCTTGTTGGGACTAGACGTAACAGATACGCAGTATTTT.